The entry below gives a single T cell receptor (beta chain) sequence along with its context. Original data processing: Researchers report that nucleated cell counts were estimated from reference gene primer amplification. Sequenced by immunoSEQ multiplex PCR; TCRdb stores in-frame clones only, minus some. The V and J calls and the clone size are those of that table, but D and trimming were determined from the DNA. The sample carries about 380,000 clones, 88% recorded once. This entry is derived from a study of blood T cell repertoires in COVID-19. Looking at the study overall: Samples representing acute and convalescent COVID-19 were sourced from the United States, Italy and Spain. T cells, B-cell-depleted T cells, or PBMCs provided the cDNA or gDNA that served as material.

Trimming took off 4 bases at V and 7 bases at J, with 17 bases between the two ends. Germline CDR1 SGHRS, CDR2 YFSETQ. The CDR3 loop spans 14 amino acids. The participants were between about 18 and 90 years old and came from 24 US areas. What was sequenced was PBMCs or T cells enriched from blood (not recorded which). The TCR was taken from a woman younger than 35 who had recovered from COVID-19. The chain uses TRBV5-1 and TRBJ1-1, with D possibly being TRBD1 (6 bases). CDR3 coding DNA: TGCGCCAGCAGCCCGTTACAGGGCGGAGATGAAGCTTTCTTT. Translated, it gives CASSPLQGGDEAFF. The full variable domain, its missing parts supplied by reference TRBV5-1 and TRBJ1-1, is KAGVTQTPRYLIKTRGQQVTLSCSPISGHRSVSWYQQTPGQGLQFLFEYFSETQRNKGNFPGRFSGRQFSNSRSEMNVSTLELGDSALYLCASSPLQGGDEAFFGQGTRLTVV.